These 17 T cell receptor beta chains were all obtained from the same sample, sequenced in a study of blood T cell repertoires in COVID-19. The protocol was immunoSEQ multiplex PCR, while the TCRdb copy is restricted to in-frame clones and leaves out a portion. The repertoire holds about 93,000 clones, about 77% seen once, with about 15% in the top ten. The specimen was peripheral blood. The receptors come from a human donor in a cohort sampled during active COVID-19.

V usage is TRBV21-1 and J usage is TRBJ1-4. TRBV21-1 is shown as a pseudogene. CDR3 length: 11 residues. The CDR3 reads CASGGFEKLFF. The DNA for the CDR3 is TGTGCCAGCGGGGGGTTTGAAAAACTGTTTTTT.

This clone was found a few times. The chain has TRBV19 and TRBJ1-4; possibly TRBD1 for D (6 bases). Between the trimmed V and J ends, which lost 9 bases and 6 bases, there was a span of 14 bases. CDR1 and CDR2 from the germline V gene are LNHDA and SQIVND (reference sequence). CDR3 length equals 13 residues. CDR3 region: CASLGQSDEKLFF. The CDR3 DNA reads TGTGCCAGCCTTGGACAGTCAGATGAAAAACTGTTTTTT.

The chain is built from TRBV28 and TRBJ2-5; TRBD2 agrees at 14 bases. The germline CDR1 and CDR2 sequences are MDHEN and SYDVKM. The CDR3 is 18 residues long. V was pared by 2 bases and J by 0 bases, with 5 bases of the junction left unmatched. The CDR3 nucleotides read TGTGCCAGCAGTTTAATCGGACTAGCGGGAGGACACCAAGAGACCCAGTACTTC. Its translation: CASSLIGLAGGHQETQYF.

The DNA for the CDR3 is TGTGCCTGGACCGGGAAGGGCACAGATACGCAGTATTTT. Translated: CAWTGKGTDTQYF. This chain links TRBV30 with TRBJ2-3; D is possibly TRBD2 (5 bases). The germline V and J ends were trimmed by 4 bases and 1 base, with 9 bases remaining between them. This CDR3 region has 13 residues. CDR1 is GTSNPN, CDR2 SVGIG, per germline (reference sequence).

The chain combines TRBV6-5 with TRBJ2-2; TRBD1 aligns across 9 bases. The ends lost 3 bases at V and 4 bases at J; junction bases unmatched: 3. The CDR3 consists of 15 residues. CDR1 MNHEY and CDR2 SVGAGI come from the germline V gene. As DNA, the CDR3 is TGTGCCAGCAGTTATTACAGGGGGCTCACCGGGGAGCTGTTTTTT. Translation: CASSYYRGLTGELFF.

The chain uses TRBV7-9 and TRBJ1-1, with TRBD1 matching over 10 bases. The CDR3 totals 17 residues. J was trimmed by 1 base and V by 6 bases; bases with no gene match: 11. Germline-derived CDR1 and CDR2 are SEHNR and FQNEAQ (reference sequence). The DNA of the CDR3 is TGTGCCAGCAGACCAAACCGGGACAGGGGTTGGAACACTGAAGCTTTCTTT. Translated: CASRPNRDRGWNTEAFF.

The V call is TRBV19, the J call TRBJ2-7; 11 bases map to TRBD2. V trimming: 4 bases; J trimming: 6 bases; junction bases outside the gene matches: 8. Germline CDR1 and CDR2: LNHDA and SQIVND (reference sequence). The CDR3 length is 15 residues. The CDR3 protein is CASSTRLAGTVEQYF. CDR3 coding DNA: TGTGCCAGTAGTACCCGACTAGCGGGGACCGTCGAGCAGTACTTC.

Note on this clone: At one end, the junction sequence differs from germline, possibly due to a read error. The chain combines TRBV7-7 with TRBJ2-3; perhaps TRBD2 as D (6 bases). This CDR3 spans 16 amino acids. Germline CDR1 SSHAT, CDR2 FNYEAQ (reference sequence). CDR3 coding DNA: TGTGCTAGCAGCCGGGGTGGCAGCGGGCAAGGAGATACGCAGTATTTT. Amino acid sequence: CASSRGGSGQGDTQYF.

This sequence joins TRBV30 and TRBJ2-1; TRBD1 matches at 7 bases. The V gene's germline CDR1 is GTSNPN and CDR2 SVGIG (reference sequence). The CDR3 totals 14 residues. With 7 bases clipped from V and 4 bases from J, the junction kept 10 bases outside the gene matches. In DNA form, the CDR3 reads TGTGCCTACTTCCGGGACAGTTATTACAATGAGCAGTTCTTC. It specifies CAYFRDSYYNEQFF. Variable domain in full (rest from reference TRBV30 and TRBJ2-1): SQTIHQWPATLVQPVGSPLSLECTVEGTSNPNLYWYRQAAGRGLQLLFYSVGIGQISSEVPQNLSASRPQDRQFILSSKKLLLSDSGFYLCAYFRDSYYNEQFFGPGTRLTVL.

The chain links TRBV6-5 to TRBJ1-2; no clear D gene. Germline values: CDR1 MNHEY, CDR2 SVGAGI. This CDR3 is 15 amino acids long. Deletions cut 8 bases from V and 1 base from J, with 17 bases between. CDR3 sequence: CASRRGRSVNYGYTF. DNA of the CDR3: TGTGCCAGCCGCCGAGGTCGCTCGGTTAACTATGGCTACACCTTC.

V and J are TRBV7-3 and TRBJ2-1; D perhaps matches TRBD2 (6 bases). CDR3 length equals 14 residues. V dropped 5 bases and J dropped 7 bases, with 15 bases sitting between them. The germline CDR1 and CDR2 sequences are SGHTA and FQGTGA. The CDR3 DNA reads TGTGCCAGCAGCCGGGGTAGCGGAGTGAATGAGCAGTTCTTC. This translates into CASSRGSGVNEQFF.

The chain has TRBV7-3 and TRBJ2-3, with TRBD2 matching 8 bases. Germline V CDR1 and CDR2: SGHTA, FQGTGA. CDR3 length equals 19 residues. V dropped 5 bases and J dropped 2; count of bases not matched to a gene: 18. DNA for the CDR3: TGTGCCAGCAGCGTGCGAGCGGGAGCGTCCGCACGAACCACAGATACGCAGTATTTT. This gives the protein CASSVRAGASARTTDTQYF.

The chain uses TRBV28 and TRBJ2-6; TRBD1 matches at 12 bases. Germline V gene lookup returns CDR1 MDHEN and CDR2 SYDVKM. There are 19 residues in the CDR3. J gave up 1 base and V 6 bases, and 10 bases lay outside the gene matches. The CDR3 nucleotides are TGTGCCAGCAGAGACATACCGGGACAGGGGGCTTCTGGGGCCAACGTCCTGACTTTC. It codes for CASRDIPGQGASGANVLTF. The variable domain in full, with the rest retrieved from reference TRBV28 and TRBJ2-6, is DVKVTQSSRYLVKRTGEKVFLECVQDMDHENMFWYRQDPGLGLRLIYFSYDVKMKEKGDIPEGYSVSREKKERFSLILESASTNQTSMYLCASRDIPGQGASGANVLTFGAGSRLTVL.

The rearrangement uses TRBV18 and TRBJ1-1; a possible D gene is TRBD1 (5 bases). In germline, CDR1 is KGHSH, CDR2 LQKENI. Trimming removed 3 bases from V and 1 base from J, with 9 bases in between. This CDR3 is 14 amino acids long. Written as DNA, the CDR3 is TGTGCCAGCTCACCGGGGCTTCAGAACACTGAAGCTTTCTTT. Protein sequence: CASSPGLQNTEAFF. Full variable domain (outside the CDR3, taken from reference TRBV18 and TRBJ1-1): NAGVMQNPRHLVRRRGQEARLRCSPMKGHSHVYWYRQLPEEGLKFMVYLQKENIIDESGMPKERFSAEFPKEGPSILRIQQVVRGDSAAYFCASSPGLQNTEAFFGQGTRLTVV.

V is TRBV6-1 and J is TRBJ1-1; possibly TRBD1 for D (6 bases). Trimming shortened V by 4 bases and J by 1 base, and 19 bases separated the two germline ends. Germline V gene lookup returns CDR1 MNHNS and CDR2 SASEGT. The CDR3 extends over 17 amino acids. The CDR3 nucleotides are TGTGCCAGCAGTGTAAGATGGGGGGGCACCGGGAACACTGAAGCTTTCTTT. Amino acids: CASSVRWGGTGNTEAFF.

The CDR3 DNA sequence: TGCGCCAGCAGCTTGGCGACGGCGGGAGACGAGCAGTTCTTC. Amino acids: CASSLATAGDEQFF. The chain carries TRBV5-1 and TRBJ2-1; TRBD2 matches at 7 bases. J gave up 10 bases and V 0 bases, and 7 bases lay outside the gene matches. Per germline, CDR1 SGHRS and CDR2 YFSETQ. CDR3 size: 14 residues.

The rearrangement links TRBV9 to TRBJ1-6, with 7 bases aligning to TRBD1. CDR1 and CDR2 (germline): SGDLS, YYNGEE. The V gene end was trimmed by 2 bases and the J gene end by 6 bases; junction bases not matched to a gene: 8. The CDR3 runs 16 residues. Here the CDR3 reads CASSVAGTASNSPLHF. Written as DNA, the CDR3 is TGTGCCAGCAGCGTCGCCGGGACAGCATCTAATTCACCCCTCCACTTT.